These 14 T cell receptor beta chains were all obtained from the same sample, sequenced in a study of technical replicates of blood from a few donors. Profiled with immunoSEQ multiplex PCR; TCRdb holds only in-frame clones, not every one. The table has about 67,000 clones, about 98% seen once. The sample consisted of T cells isolated from PBMCs. These receptors were collected from a human donor in good health.

This sequence joins TRBV28 and TRBJ2-3; TRBD1 matches at 9 bases. Germline V gives CDR1 MDHEN, CDR2 SYDVKM. The CDR3 runs 15 residues. With V trimmed by 3 bases and J by 2 bases, 3 bases remained unmatched. The CDR3 is CASSFRDRATDTQYF. The CDR3 coding sequence is TGTGCCAGCAGTTTCCGGGACAGGGCCACAGATACGCAGTATTTT.

This chain links TRBV2 with TRBJ2-1; TRBD1 might be the D (6 bases). The CDR3 is 14 residues long. The germline V gene has CDR1 SNHLY and CDR2 FYNNEI. The V end was cut by 11 bases, the J end by 6 bases, with 20 bases between. CDR3 protein: CAHGRGISGNEQFF. CDR3 nucleotides: TGTGCCCACGGTAGGGGGATAAGCGGCAATGAGCAGTTCTTC.

This clone was counted a single time. The chain carries TRBV30 and TRBJ2-5; 12 nucleotides match TRBD1. The V segment lost 2 bases and the J segment 4 bases; nucleotides outside the gene matches: 5. CDR3 length: 15 amino acids. Germline CDR1 and CDR2: GTSNPN and SVGIG (reference sequence). CDR3 sequence (DNA): TGTGCCTGGAGTCCGGGACAGGGGGCACGAGAGACCCAGTACTTC. Its protein is CAWSPGQGARETQYF.

This chain joins TRBV13 and TRBJ1-1, with 8 bases that match TRBD1. CDR3 length equals 18 residues. From germline, CDR1 is PRHDT and CDR2 FYEKMQ (reference sequence). The V and J ends lost 4 bases and 7 bases, in that order; junction bases with no gene match: 20. The CDR3 DNA sequence: TGTGCCAGCAGCTCTACCTATGTCCGGACAGGGAAGGGAGTTGAAGCTTTCTTT. Protein product: CASSSTYVRTGKGVEAFF.

The V call is TRBV6-5, the J call TRBJ2-7; 8 bases match TRBD2. The CDR3 runs to 15 residues. Germline assignment: CDR1 MNHEY and CDR2 SVGAGI. V trimming: 0 bases; J trimming: 3 bases; junction bases outside the gene matches: 4. Written as DNA, the CDR3 is TGTGCCAGCAGTTACTCGTCGGGGGGGATCTACGAGCAGTACTTC. Its translation is CASSYSSGGIYEQYF.

The chain uses TRBV10-1 and TRBJ1-2; a weak D match, TRBD1 (5 bases). Germline V gene sequence: CDR1 WNHNN, CDR2 SYGVQD (reference sequence). CDR3 length: 14 residues. V lost 3 bases and J 6 bases, leaving 14 bases between the germline ends. CDR3 nucleotide sequence: TGCGCCAGCAGTGATCAGGGTGGTGCAGATGGCTACACCTTC. Residues: CASSDQGGADGYTF.

V is TRBV28 and J is TRBJ2-2, with 7 positions matching TRBD1. The CDR3 is made up of 15 amino acids. Germline V gives CDR1 MDHEN, CDR2 SYDVKM. V lost 6 bases to trimming and J lost 2 bases; unmatched junction nucleotides: 6. In nucleotides, the CDR3 is TGTGCCAGCAGCCGAGGACAGGCCAACACCGGGGAGCTGTTTTTT. Translation gives CASSRGQANTGELFF.

The chain joins TRBV11-1 to TRBJ1-1, with D perhaps TRBD1 (6 bases). The V end lost 5 bases, the J end lost 0 bases, and 13 bases lay between the germline ends. Germline CDR1 reads SGHAT; CDR2 reads FQDESV (reference sequence). The CDR3 consists of 15 residues. The CDR3 here is CASSLWTDLNTEAFF. CDR3 nucleotide sequence: TGTGCCAGCAGCCTATGGACAGACCTGAACACTGAAGCTTTCTTT.

This clone was seen more than once but under ten times. The rearrangement uses TRBV27 and TRBJ2-7; 10 positions match TRBD2. The V segment lost 7 bases and the J segment 2 bases; nucleotides outside the gene matches: 17. The CDR3 sequence is 18 residues long. Germline CDR1 and CDR2: MNHEY and SMNVEV (reference sequence). The CDR3 loop is CASKILAGTTLGAYEQYF. The CDR3 coding sequence is TGTGCCAGCAAAATACTAGCGGGAACAACCCTGGGGGCCTACGAGCAGTACTTC.

This clone appeared a single time. The V call is TRBV9, the J call TRBJ1-5, with D unclear. In germline, CDR1 is SGDLS, CDR2 YYNGEE. Trimming shortened V by 4 bases and J by 0 bases, and 5 bases separated the two germline ends. The CDR3 has 13 amino acids. CDR3 loop: CASSSNSNQPQHF. The CDR3 nucleotides are TGTGCCAGCAGCTCCAATAGCAATCAGCCCCAGCATTTT.

The CDR3 spells CASSHPSEQGNTEAFF. The CDR3 nucleotides read TGCGCCAGCAGCCACCCAAGCGAACAAGGGAACACTGAAGCTTTCTTT. V usage is TRBV4-1 and J usage is TRBJ1-1; D is uncertain. Germline CDR1 and CDR2: MGHRA and YSYEKL. V gave up 3 bases and J gave up 1 base, with 15 bases separating them. This CDR3 has 16 amino acids.

The chain joins TRBV12-5 to TRBJ2-3; no clear D. The V gene lost 0 bases and the J gene lost 1 base, with 17 bases spanning the gap. The germline gives CDR1 LGHNT, CDR2 FRNRAP. This CDR3 has 18 residues. The CDR3 is CASGLVLERRGGTDTQYF. The CDR3 region has the DNA TGTGCTAGTGGTTTGGTACTCGAAAGGCGAGGCGGCACAGATACGCAGTATTTT.

The gene calls are TRBV30 and TRBJ1-3, with a tentative D call TRBD1 (6 bases). V was clipped by 7 bases and J by 4 bases, with 14 bases between them. Germline V CDR1 and CDR2: GTSNPN, SVGIG (reference sequence). The CDR3 is 13 residues long. CDR3 loop: CASTLGQGNTIYF. The CDR3 nucleotides are TGTGCCTCCACGCTAGGACAGGGAAACACCATATATTTT.

V and J are TRBV15 and TRBJ1-4; the match to TRBD1 covers 7 bases. From germline, CDR1 is LNHNV and CDR2 YYDKDF (reference sequence). CDR3 size: 17 residues. V was clipped by 1 base and J by 3 bases; unmatched bases: 8. The CDR3 DNA is TGTGCCACCAGCAGAGCCCCTACAGGGGCTGCTAATGAAAAACTGTTTTTT. Encoded protein: CATSRAPTGAANEKLFF.